The clone carrying this T cell receptor (beta chain) showed up just a few times. What it recognizes is unknown. V was clipped by 4 bases and J by 3 bases, with 9 bases between them. The germline V gene has CDR1 LGHNA and CDR2 YNFKEQ. The CDR3 length is 13 residues. This record belongs to a study of identical twins. A universal primer site was added by template switching, and unique molecular identifiers were carried by the cDNA. TCRdb redid the calling of the 5' RACE reads with MiXCR, one entry per CDR3 protein. The data hold hundreds of thousands of distinct CDR3 sequences, with 6.1% observed a single time. Overall study findings and caveats: Among out-of-frame alpha sequences shared by twins, low generation probability occurred in excess. Part of the zero-insertion signal could reflect confounding by invariant MAIT and iNKT cells.

The sample was naive T cells sorted from blood. The chain combines TRBV4-2 with TRBJ2-5, with D unclear. The clonotype was recovered from a man aged 18 to 30 in good health. CDR3 sequence (DNA): TGTGCCAGCAGCCGAGAAAGTAAAGAGACCCAGTACTTC. Protein sequence: CASSRESKETQYF.